Below are 9 T cell receptor beta chains sequenced from a single sample in a study of T cell responses to AZD1222 COVID-19 vaccine. Sequenced by immunoSEQ multiplex PCR; TCRdb stores in-frame clones only, minus some. The sample lists 170,000 or so clones, around 90% occurring once. Sequences were derived from peripheral blood, sampled on day 0 of AZD1222 vaccination. Receptors originate from an adult in good health.

This rearrangement joins TRBV2 to TRBJ1-1; D gene ambiguous. The CDR3 spans 14 residues. The V and J ends lost 4 bases and 0 bases respectively, with 9 bases between them. The germline CDR1 and CDR2 sequences are SNHLY and FYNNEI. CDR3 in amino acids: CASSAEGMNTEAFF. CDR3 bases: TGTGCCAGCAGTGCCGAAGGGATGAACACTGAAGCTTTCTTT.

The chain carries TRBV19 and TRBJ2-7, with D perhaps TRBD2 (6 bases). The CDR3 is made up of 13 amino acids. Trimming took 3 bases from V and 6 from J, leaving 12 bases between them. CDR1 and CDR2 (germline): LNHDA, SQIVND (reference sequence). The CDR3 DNA reads as TGTGCCAGTAGTATGGCGGGGTTTGGCGAGCAGTACTTC. Translation: CASSMAGFGEQYF.

The CDR3 is CASRPRVARSHYEQYF. The CDR3 DNA follows: TGTGCCAGCAGGCCCCGGGTAGCGAGATCCCACTACGAGCAGTACTTC. The rearrangement uses TRBV27 and TRBJ2-7, with D perhaps matching TRBD2 (5 bases). CDR1 and CDR2 (germline): MNHEY, SMNVEV (reference sequence). Trimming shortened V by 6 bases and J by 3 bases, and 21 bases separated the two germline ends. This CDR3 is 16 amino acids long.

The rearrangement uses TRBV30 and TRBJ2-3; 10 bases fit TRBD2. CDR3 length: 15 residues. With 5 bases clipped from V and 8 bases from J, the junction kept 13 bases outside the gene matches. Germline loops: CDR1 GTSNPN, CDR2 SVGIG (reference sequence). CDR3 amino acids: CAWSSGSRLLGTQYF. CDR3 coding DNA: TGTGCCTGGTCTAGCGGGAGCCGCTTATTGGGTACGCAGTATTTT.

The CDR3 loop reads CATSRDGAIGYGYTF. The CDR3 bases are TGTGCCACCAGCAGAGATGGGGCGATAGGGTATGGCTACACCTTC. V usage is TRBV15 and J usage is TRBJ1-2; tentative D call: TRBD1 (5 bases). Germline assignment: CDR1 LNHNV and CDR2 YYDKDF (reference sequence). V lost 0 bases to trimming and J lost 5 bases, with 13 bases between them. The CDR3 totals 15 residues.

The rearrangement links TRBV19 to TRBJ1-4; 7 nucleotides agree with TRBD1. Trimming at V came to 6 bases and at J to 1 base, leaving 8 bases not matched to a gene. Germline V gives CDR1 LNHDA, CDR2 SQIVND (reference sequence). This CDR3 is 16 amino acids long. CDR3 coding DNA: TGTGCCAGTAGAAAACAGCACAGGGGAACTAATGAAAAACTGTTTTTT. It translates to CASRKQHRGTNEKLFF.

The gene calls are TRBV5-4 and TRBJ2-3; a possible D gene is TRBD2 (6 bases). This CDR3 region has 18 residues. Germline loops: CDR1 SGHNT, CDR2 YYREEE (reference sequence). The ends were cut back, 4 bases at V and 4 bases at J, with 25 bases in the middle. CDR3 loop: CASSTMGGRGKGADTQYF. Here the CDR3 DNA reads TGTGCCAGCAGCACCATGGGGGGACGGGGGAAGGGTGCAGATACGCAGTATTTT.

The chain links TRBV5-1 to TRBJ2-5; a possible D gene is TRBD1 (6 bases). Germline V gives CDR1 SGHRS, CDR2 YFSETQ. The CDR3 extends over 17 amino acids. Trimming shortened V by 5 bases and J by 5 bases, and 25 bases separated the two germline ends. The CDR3 DNA is TGCGCCAGCAGACCTTGGGGGAGCCAACAGGGTGGGGAGACCCAGTACTTC. As protein: CASRPWGSQQGGETQYF.

There are a few counts of this clone. The CDR3: CASSFSGGWNSPLHF. The CDR3 region has the DNA TGTGCCAGCAGCTTTTCAGGGGGCTGGAATTCACCCCTCCACTTT. V and J are TRBV7-9 and TRBJ1-6; TRBD1 agrees at 8 bases. After removal of 3 bases from V and 7 bases from J, the junction contained 5 bases not matched to a gene. Germline V gives CDR1 SEHNR, CDR2 FQNEAQ (reference sequence). The CDR3 is made up of 15 amino acids.